The subject of this entry is one T cell receptor beta chain. What it binds is unknown. The record originates from a study of human T cells and chemical hapten exposure. General observations from the study: Those TCRs sitting above 1 in 1000 frequency stayed the same with DPC sensitization.

Authors' data handling: TCR counts had a median of about 99,000 per sample and spanned roughly 23,224 to 700,000. From the RACE reads, TCRdb called clonotypes with MiXCR, one entry per CDR3 protein. TCRdb's processing, not the study's, gives the V and J calls here. This table has some 120,000 distinct CDR3 sequences, about 8.2% appearing once. As for time point: healthy volunteer bleed at 2 weeks. Unfractionated whole blood was the source from which total RNA was extracted. The sample was whole blood. The receptor was derived from a male donor in good health. Some clones in this sample may be carry-over from other donors' samples.

The DNA for the CDR3 is TGTGCCAGCAGCCCACTGGGGGTGAAGGGGGTTAGCAATCAGCCCCAGCATTTT. As protein: CASSPLGVKGVSNQPQHF. This chain uses TRBV7-9 with TRBJ1-5; D is perhaps TRBD1 (6 bases). Germline V gives CDR1 SEHNR, CDR2 FQNEAQ (reference sequence). The CDR3 covers 18 residues. The V gene lost 5 bases and the J gene lost 0 bases, with 20 bases spanning the gap.